Listed below are T cell receptor beta chains from one sample, sequenced in a study of PD-L1 blockade in urothelial cancer. TCRdb's copy holds only in-frame clones and misses some; the assay was immunoSEQ multiplex PCR. The repertoire holds 66,000 or so clones, approximately 91% seen once, with approximately 10% in the top ten. The specimen was PBMCs, collected around atezolizumab (anti-PD-L1) treatment. These TCRs come from a man between 60 and 75 years old with urothelial cancer. CDR3s include the opening cysteine and the closing phenylalanine or tryptophan. Fields, in order: V gene, D gene, J gene, clone size, CDR3 DNA, CDR3 protein. The D gene is left open where the match is weak. Size is omitted from some rows. Given values are once, few, many or a class for expanded clones.

TRBV5-6	NA	TRBJ2-1	NA	TGTGCCAGCAGCGAGGGACTCTACAATGAGCAGTTCTTC	CASSEGLYNEQFF
TRBV29-1	NA	TRBJ2-7	NA	TGCAGCGCCGCGGCAGGGTTCAGCTCCTACGAGCAGTACTTC	CSAAAGFSSYEQYF
TRBV30	TRBD2	TRBJ2-2	once	TGTGCCTGGAATCCGGGGGGGTTGAACACCGGGGAGCTGTTTTTT	CAWNPGGLNTGELFF
TRBV5-4	TRBD1	TRBJ2-5	NA	TGTGCCACCGGACAGGGGAACCAAGAGACCCAGTACTTC	CATGQGNQETQYF
TRBV27	NA	TRBJ2-7	NA	TGTGCCAGCAGTCTAAGGGACACCTACGAGCAGTACTTC	CASSLRDTYEQYF
TRBV5-1	NA	TRBJ1-3	NA	TGCGCCAGCAGCTTGGGAGGTATCAGCTCTGGAAACACCATATATTTT	CASSLGGISSGNTIYF
TRBV6-1	NA	TRBJ2-2	NA	TGTGCCAGCAGTGAAACCAAGGGGACGAACACCGGGGAGCTGTTTTTT	CASSETKGTNTGELFF
TRBV19	NA	TRBJ2-7	NA	TGTGCCAGATATTCGGGGGAGCCTGTCTTCTACGAGCAGTACTTC	CARYSGEPVFYEQYF
TRBV6-1	TRBD1	TRBJ1-4	NA	TGTGCCAGCAGAGAACAGGGGGCCGAGGAAAAACTGTTTTTT	CASREQGAEEKLFF
TRBV7-3	NA	TRBJ2-7	NA	TGTGCCAGCAGCTTAAGGCAGGGCCACGAGCAGTACTTC	CASSLRQGHEQYF
TRBV25-1	NA	TRBJ2-3	NA	TGTGCCAGCAGTGGCTGGGCTAGCATGGCAGATACGCAGTATTTT	CASSGWASMADTQYF
TRBV6-6	NA	TRBJ1-3	NA	TGTGCCAGCGCGGGCTCTGGAAACACCATATATTTT	CASAGSGNTIYF
TRBV5-8	NA	TRBJ1-2	NA	TGTGCCAGCAGTCTGACAGGCATCTATGGCTACACCTTC	CASSLTGIYGYTF
TRBV4-3	NA	TRBJ1-1	few	TGCGCCAGCAGCCAAGATTTCGCGGCAACCTCCGGCACTGAAGCTTTCTTT	CASSQDFAATSGTEAFF
TRBV28	NA	TRBJ2-1	NA	TGTGCCAGCAAATCGCTGGCGGATTTCGACAATGAGCAGTTCTTC	CASKSLADFDNEQFF
TRBV15	NA	TRBJ2-1	NA	TGTGCCACCAGCAGAGGGCAGGCTACCTACAATGAGCAGTTCTTC	CATSRGQATYNEQFF
TRBV4-2	TRBD2	TRBJ2-5	NA	TGTGCCAGCAGCCAAGACCCGAGCGGGGCTTGGGGGACCCAGTACTTC	CASSQDPSGAWGTQYF
TRBV5-1	NA	TRBJ1-1	NA	TGCGCCAGCAGCCGGGGAGGATTCATGAACACTGAAGCTTTCTTT	CASSRGGFMNTEAFF
TRBV2	NA	TRBJ2-3	NA	TGTGCCAGATGGAAGGGGGTTGGTCGTACAGATACGCAGTATTTT	CARWKGVGRTDTQYF
TRBV7-6	TRBD2	TRBJ2-1	once	TGTGCCAGCAGCCCACTAGCGGAGATGTACAATGAGCAGTTCTTC	CASSPLAEMYNEQFF
TRBV6-6	NA	TRBJ2-6	NA	TGTGCCAGCAATTACCAGGGGCATGGGGCCAACGTCCTGACTTTC	CASNYQGHGANVLTF
TRBV19	TRBD2	TRBJ2-1	few	TGTGCCAGTAGTGACTTCCCGGGGGGAGCGTTCTTC	CASSDFPGGAFF
TRBV11-2	TRBD1	TRBJ1-6	NA	TGTGCCAGCAGCTCCCTGACAGGGTTTTATAATTCACCCCTCCACTTT	CASSSLTGFYNSPLHF
TRBV29-1	NA	TRBJ1-2	NA	TGCAGCGTTGATGATCCTGGGACTTATGGCTACACCTTC	CSVDDPGTYGYTF
TRBV11-2	TRBD1	TRBJ2-7	NA	TGTGCCAGCAGCCTCTACCCCGGGACAGGGGCCTACGAGCAGTACTTC	CASSLYPGTGAYEQYF
TRBV6-5	NA	TRBJ2-2	NA	TGTGCCAGCAGTTACGGCGGCAGGGTTTTCACCGGGGAGCTGTTTTTT	CASSYGGRVFTGELFF
TRBV19	NA	TRBJ1-3	NA	TGTGCCAGTAGTATAGATCGGGATTCTGGAAACACCATATATTTT	CASSIDRDSGNTIYF
TRBV6-6	NA	TRBJ1-5	NA	TGTGCCAGCGAGGCCGACTTGAAACAGCCCCAGCATTTT	CASEADLKQPQHF
TRBV30	NA	TRBJ1-1	NA	TGTGCCTGGAGTCCCCAGGGGAGTGGAGCTTTCTTT	CAWSPQGSGAFF
TRBV6-1	NA	TRBJ2-7	few	TGTGCCAGCAGTGAGGGTCAGCGGACTGAGCAGTACTTC	CASSEGQRTEQYF
TRBV7-3	NA	TRBJ2-3	few	TGTGCCAGCAGCCCCCTAGGCTGGGCAGATACGCAGTATTTT	CASSPLGWADTQYF
TRBV5-6	TRBD1	TRBJ2-1	NA	TGTGCCAGCAGCTTACGGACAGGGCTAAATGAGCAGTTCTTC	CASSLRTGLNEQFF
TRBV18	NA	TRBJ2-7	NA	TGTGCCAGCTCACCATTGTGGACACTGGACTACGAGCAGTACTTC	CASSPLWTLDYEQYF